The entry that follows covers one TCR beta chain sequence. Its antigen is unknown. A marrow graft followed busulfan-fludarabine conditioning, with cyclophosphamide on days +3 and +4. The data were taken from a study of T cells after posttransplantation cyclophosphamide. The CDR3 loop spans 15 amino acids. Germline V CDR1 and CDR2: MNHEY, SMNVEV (reference sequence). The V segment lost 6 bases and the J segment 4 bases; nucleotides outside the gene matches: 6. Overall study findings and caveats: Tissue-infiltrating T cells from skin or gut overlapped little with blood T cells.

Measured with immunoSEQ multiplex PCR; TCRdb has only the in-frame clones, and not every one. The sample includes about 43,000 clones, 90% of them seen just once. This chain uses TRBV27 with TRBJ1-5; 10 bases line up with TRBD1. This receptor was obtained from a male patient aged 55 to 69 who received an allogeneic stem cell transplant from a related donor and was CMV-positive. Some of these T cells may belong to the graft donor. The specimen comprised PBMCs, sampled 55 to 70 days after allogeneic stem cell transplant with posttransplant cyclophosphamide. CDR3 amino acids: CASSSGTGVNQPQHF. The CDR3 DNA reads as TGTGCCAGCAGCTCGGGGACAGGGGTTAATCAGCCCCAGCATTTT.